This TCR beta chain was identified during a study of beta chain features in type 1 diabetes. General study findings and limits: Sequencing from cDNA could over-represent high-TCR-expressing cells.

The sample holds a few counts of this clone. Antigen unknown. Every isolated RNA sample was fully reverse transcribed, so sequencing captured expressed TCRB transcripts. Profiling relied on immunoSEQ multiplex PCR, and the TCRdb table lists in-frame clones only, not all of them. The data contain just over 450,000 clones, approximately 28% of them singletons. Populations obtained by sorting all exceeded 98% purity. Sequencing used naive CD4+ T cells from blood. This clonotype originated in a man between 18 and 35 years old in good health.

The CDR3: CASSLLGGTNTGELFF. In DNA form, the CDR3 reads TGTGCCAGCAGCCTACTTGGTGGGACTAACACCGGGGAGCTGTTTTTT. The gene calls are TRBV7-9 and TRBJ2-2, with D maybe TRBD2 (6 bases). The CDR3 length is 16 residues. V was pared by 5 bases and J by 2 bases, with 15 bases between. Germline CDR1 reads SEHNR; CDR2 reads FQNEAQ (reference sequence).